The next 8 T cell receptor beta chains were all read from a single sample in a study of control samples from healthy donors and cancer patients. Sequenced by immunoSEQ multiplex PCR; TCRdb stores in-frame clones only, minus some. This table has around 180,000 clones, about 91% appearing once. The source material was blood. These receptors all come from a woman between 40 and 50 years old in good health.

This chain links TRBV6-5 with TRBJ1-6; D possibly corresponds to TRBD1 (5 bases). V was pared by 2 bases and J by 7 bases, with 12 bases between. The CDR3 contains 15 residues. Germline V gene lookup returns CDR1 MNHEY and CDR2 SVGAGI. The CDR3 loop reads CASSYGGKGNSPLHF. The CDR3 DNA reads as TGTGCCAGCAGTTACGGGGGAAAGGGCAATTCACCCCTCCACTTT.

The chain combines TRBV6-6 with TRBJ1-1; D remains ambiguous. Looked up from germline, CDR1 is MNHNY and CDR2 is SVGAGI (reference sequence). This CDR3 has 14 amino acids. Deletions cut 6 bases from V and 1 base from J, with 12 bases between. The CDR3 DNA sequence: TGTGCCAGCAGCCCTAAAGGGAAGAACACTGAAGCTTTCTTT. Its translation is CASSPKGKNTEAFF.

V is TRBV7-9 and J is TRBJ2-2; D tentatively fits TRBD1 or TRBD2 (7 bases each). Trimming pared 10 bases from V and 0 bases from J, leaving 21 bases between. The CDR3 sequence is 17 residues long. Germline-derived CDR1 and CDR2 are SEHNR and FQNEAQ (reference sequence). The chain's CDR3 is CATTKGSGTANTGELFF. The DNA of the CDR3 is TGTGCCACCACCAAGGGGAGCGGGACAGCGAACACCGGGGAGCTGTTTTTT.

This chain links TRBV19 with TRBJ2-1; D gene unclear. Germline V CDR1 and CDR2: LNHDA, SQIVND (reference sequence). The CDR3 is 13 residues long. V was clipped by 5 bases and J by 5 bases, with 10 bases between them. In DNA, the CDR3 is TGTGCCAGTAGTTGGGATTGGGACAATGAGCAGTTCTTC. It codes for CASSWDWDNEQFF.

The chain employs TRBV7-9 and TRBJ1-5, with D uncertain. CDR3 length: 12 residues. Trimming took off 7 bases at V and 5 bases at J, with 9 bases between the two ends. Germline CDR1 SEHNR, CDR2 FQNEAQ (reference sequence). The CDR3 DNA reads TGTGCCAGCACAGAGAATGATCAGCCCCAGCATTTT. This sequence encodes CASTENDQPQHF. Drawing the rest from reference TRBV7-9 and TRBJ1-5, the complete variable domain is DTGVSQNPRHKITKRGQNVTFRCDPISEHNRLYWYRQTLGQGPEFLTYFQNEAQLEKSRLLSDRFSAERPKGSFSTLEIQRTEQGDSAMYLCASTENDQPQHFGDGTRLSIL.

The J gene is TRBJ1-5, the V gene TRBV7-8; no definite D call. Looked up from germline, CDR1 is SGHVS and CDR2 is FQNEAQ. V lost 4 bases and J lost 7, with 8 bases in between. The CDR3 runs 12 residues. The CDR3 DNA is TGTGCCAGCAGCTCCACCATGCAGCCCCAGCATTTT. It yields the protein CASSSTMQPQHF. Full variable domain (outside the CDR3, taken from reference TRBV7-8 and TRBJ1-5): GAGVSQSPRYKVAKRGQDVALRCDPISGHVSLFWYQQALGQGPEFLTYFQNEAQLDKSGLPSDRFFAERPEGSVSTLKIQRTQQEDSAVYLCASSSTMQPQHFGDGTRLSIL.

The rearrangement uses TRBV10-1 and TRBJ1-2; no clear D. This CDR3 spans 12 amino acids. V shed 3 bases and J shed 4 bases, with 6 bases lying between them. The V gene's germline CDR1 is WNHNN and CDR2 SYGVQD (reference sequence). In DNA, the CDR3 is TGCGCCAGCAGTGACGGATTCTATGGCTACACCTTC. Its protein product is CASSDGFYGYTF.

The CDR3 coding sequence is TGTGCCAGCAGCAAACAGGGAACAACTTATAACTATGGCTACACCTTC. This gives the protein CASSKQGTTYNYGYTF. This rearrangement joins TRBV7-2 to TRBJ1-2; a weak D match, TRBD1 (6 bases). The CDR3 consists of 16 residues. Germline loops: CDR1 SGHTA, CDR2 FQGNSA. The V end lost 5 bases, the J end lost 1 base, and 17 bases lay between the germline ends.